This TCR beta chain emerged from a study of blood T cell repertoires in COVID-19 (dated by TCRdb to between 2020 and 2021). For the study in its entirety: Samples covering the acute and convalescent phases of COVID-19 were provided by collaborators in the United States, Italy and Spain. The samples were drawn from two sources: the first 160 participants of the ongoing ImmuneRACE study, and 1,000 to 1,500 subjects contributed by 6 global collaborators. A freely available public database, intended as a resource for researchers studying the immune response to SARS-CoV-2, is where the repertoires were released. A de-identified subject ID, COVID-19 status, age in years and sex were almost always included in the sample metadata. Where available, HLA class I and class II types were obtained from metadata supplied by the sample provider rather than from assay-based typing. Subjects who had been exposed to COVID-19, were actively infected with it, or had recovered from it provided the deeply sampled blood TCRbeta repertoires that made up the dataset. The prospective study material was composed of cDNA or gDNA derived from T cells, B-cell-depleted T cells, or PBMCs.

The immunoSEQ Assay, a bias-controlled multiplex PCR, was used to amplify TCRbeta CDR3 regions from genomic DNA. Per the original workflow: Within the assay, amplification of reference gene primers was used to estimate how many nucleated cells each sample contained. To quantify the absolute abundance of each unique TCRbeta CDR3 rearrangement, sequence reads were collapsed and filtered. For each sample, productive Simpson clonality was calculated as the square root of Simpson's diversity index over productive rearrangements. TCRdb took over this immuneACCESS table, retaining in-frame rearrangements with V and J assigned. Such tables are incomplete; in checked studies, under half of the missing clones stem from an unresolved V gene, and the remainder is unexplained. V and J calls and clone size are those listed in that table; D and trimming were worked out from the DNA. The sample profile shows about 380,000 clones; around 90% of them were found once. More than 0.95% of the sample rests with the top ten.

With regard to this clone: It lacks a known antigen. Per-base quality was not reported, and no clone a single base away is much larger than it.

Broad study findings and their caveats: Clinical and demographic metadata were provided uncurated, with the amount varying by source and participant.

V lost 5 bases and J lost 5 bases, and the count of bases not matched to a germline gene is 3. The CDR3, cysteine through phenylalanine, is 15 amino acids long. Only the CDR3 DNA is retained, 45 bases long and in frame from the first base. CDR1 and CDR2 are read off the germline V gene as LGHNT and FRNRAP. In the prospective study, participants were roughly 18 to 90 years old, resided in about two dozen geographic areas of the United States, and were enrolled through a virtual design. In the prospective study, participants were assigned to cohorts based on the clinical history participants reported in a screening survey and a study questionnaire. Recovered participants in ImmuneRACE Cohort 3 were defined as having two consecutive negative NP/OP PCR tests, clearance from a healthcare professional, or resolution of symptoms. In the prospective study, whole blood, serum and a nasopharyngeal or oropharyngeal swab were collected from each participant by mobile phlebotomists. Additional blood draws and questionnaires over a 2-month period could optionally be provided by prospective study participants. Before DNA extraction, blood samples from the prospective study were shipped at room temperature or frozen.

Material: PBMCs or T cells enriched from blood (not recorded which). The clonotype comes from a woman in her late teens or twenties who had recovered from COVID-19. This chain joins TRBV12-5 to TRBJ2-2, and TRBD2 aligns with 12 junction nucleotides. The CDR3 region: CASGPTSGGTGELFF. The nucleotides read TGTGCTAGTGGTCCCACTAGCGGGGGGACCGGGGAGCTGTTTTTT.